This T cell receptor beta chain was observed in a study of OX40 agonist ivuxolimab in advanced cancers. Broadly, across the study: The costimulatory receptor OX40 (CD134) was targeted by ivuxolimab, a fully human IgG2 agonistic monoclonal antibody. The point of sequencing TCRbeta in the periphery was to test whether ivuxolimab changed TCR sequence diversity and drove clonal T-cell expansion. The dose-escalation cohort was about 83% male with a mean age of approximately 60 years, ranging from roughly 23 to 90. Among the roughly 52 dose-escalation patients, some 20 had hepatocellular carcinoma, 15 or so melanoma, 9 renal cell carcinoma and 9 head and neck cancer. The monotherapy dose-escalation portion (N of about 57 patients) of the phase I ivuxolimab trial is reported in the paper. Prior anti-PD-1, anti-PD-L1 or anti-CTLA-4 therapy was permitted, and checkpoint inhibitors had been received by less than 45% of dose-escalation patients. Intravenous ivuxolimab was administered to patients every 2 weeks at six dose levels: 0.01, 0.1, 0.3, 1.5, 3 and 10 mg/kg. Three dose-escalation patients achieved partial responses, one with hepatocellular carcinoma and two with cutaneous melanoma. Results the study describes overall, beyond this receptor: Low levels of normalized T-cell clonal expansion were also seen in some patients who did not respond. Clonal expansion of both CD4+ and CD8+ blood T cells was observed from baseline to week 6 at doses 0.1 to 3.0 mg/kg. In the 0.1-3.0 mg/kg groups, partial responders were among the patients with the lowest normalized peripheral clonal expansion, particularly in CD8+ T cells. On average, CD8+ T cells showed more expanded clones than CD4+ T cells after ivuxolimab. Which antigens the clonally expanded peripheral T cells were specific for was not determined.

From the cysteine through the phenylalanine, the CDR3 covers 14 amino acids. Only the CDR3 part of the read is kept: 42 bases, read in frame from the first base. V ends up 2 bases short and J 5 bases short, with an unmatched junction base count of 5. To sequence the TCRbeta CDR3 region, genomic DNA was isolated from the sorted cells. TCRbeta CDR3 regions were sequenced using the immunoSEQ Assay. In its TCRdb copy, this immuneACCESS table keeps in-frame sequences only and misses some clones. Where compared with another copy, unresolved V genes explain less than half of these, and the others have no known cause. The sample yields under 65,000 clones; 84% were counted once. The ten largest account for approximately 2% of the sample. Only a few counts were recorded for this clone. No cognate antigen has been identified for it. Qualities for individual bases were not recorded, and no much larger clone is one base off.

The trial excluded patients who had a history of autoimmune disease or were on systemic immunosuppression. Peripheral blood for TCR sequencing was collected from all dose cohorts at baseline, on cycle 4 day 1, and on cycle 7 day 1. The samples were drawn from a first-in-human, open-label, multicenter phase I dose-escalation trial of ivuxolimab. Adults with locally advanced or metastatic head and neck squamous cell, hepatocellular, melanoma or renal cell carcinoma were enrolled in the trial. Before TCR sequencing, CD4+ and CD8+ T cells were separately sorted from peripheral blood. The sample consisted of CD4+ or CD8+ T cells sorted from blood, taken in a trial of the OX40 agonist ivuxolimab. The chain is made from TRBV5-3 and TRBJ2-7; 9 of the junction bases match TRBD2. TRBV5-3 is treated as an ORF (open reading frame) with a function not yet certain. This receptor was identified in an adult with an advanced solid tumor such as melanoma, head and neck, liver or kidney cancer. The DNA sequence is TGTGCCAGAAGCTTCGGGACTAGCCTCGACGAGCAGTACTTC. Translated, it gives CARSFGTSLDEQYF.